The 27 T cell receptor beta chains below come from one sample, sequenced in a study of blood T cell repertoires in COVID-19 (dated by TCRdb to 2020 to 2022). Libraries were prepared through the immunoSEQ multiplex PCR assay. TCRdb holds this immuneACCESS table with in-frame rearrangements only. Some clones are missing; in checked studies, unresolved V genes explain under half, and the rest has no known cause. This sample holds almost 400,000 clones; around 87% were observed only once. Of the sample, about 2.3% is held by the ten largest clones. Sequencing was done on a sample of peripheral blood. These receptors were taken from a woman aged 60-75 years with COVID-19, enrolled during active disease.

The CDR3, as DNA: TGTGCCAGCAGTCTCCCGCTGGAGGTCGGCTATGGCTACACCTTC. Translation: CASSLPLEVGYGYTF. This chain joins TRBV7-9 and TRBJ1-2; D remains ambiguous. The length of the CDR3 is 15 residues. V lost 6 bases and J 4 bases, leaving 18 bases between the germline ends. The germline V gene encodes CDR1 SEHNR and CDR2 FQNEAQ (reference sequence). Drawing the rest from reference TRBV7-9 and TRBJ1-2, the complete variable domain is DTGVSQNPRHKITKRGQNVTFRCDPISEHNRLYWYRQTLGQGPEFLTYFQNEAQLEKSRLLSDRFSAERPKGSFSTLEIQRTEQGDSAMYLCASSLPLEVGYGYTFGSGTRLTVV.

V is TRBV7-2 and J is TRBJ1-5; D is perhaps TRBD1 (5 bases). Germline V gene sequence: CDR1 SGHTA, CDR2 FQGNSA. The CDR3 totals 16 residues. V lost 0 bases to trimming and J lost 3 bases, with 12 bases between them. The CDR3 loop reads CASSLAGAAVNQPQHF. The CDR3 nucleotides are TGTGCCAGCAGCTTAGCAGGGGCCGCAGTCAATCAGCCCCAGCATTTT. Full variable domain (missing parts from reference TRBV7-2 and TRBJ1-5): GAGVSQSPSNKVTEKGKDVELRCDPISGHTALYWYRQSLGQGLEFLIYFQGNSAPDKSGLPSDRFSAERTGGSVSTLTIQRTQQEDSAVYLCASSLAGAAVNQPQHFGDGTRLSIL.

This chain uses TRBV7-8 with TRBJ1-6; D unclear. The CDR3 is 12 amino acids. V lost 5 bases and J 5 bases, leaving 4 bases between the germline ends. Germline assignment: CDR1 SGHVS and CDR2 FQNEAQ. In nucleotides, the CDR3 is TGTGCCAGCAGCGAGGATAATTCACCCCTCCACTTT. This encodes CASSEDNSPLHF.

The V gene is TRBV30, the J gene TRBJ2-2, with D uncertain. V lost 2 bases to trimming and J lost 5 bases, with 6 bases between them. This CDR3 contains 12 residues. Germline lookup yields CDR1 GTSNPN and CDR2 SVGIG (reference sequence). The CDR3 here is CAWSPSTGELFF. The DNA of the CDR3 is TGTGCCTGGAGTCCGAGTACCGGGGAGCTGTTTTTT.

The chain employs TRBV7-2 and TRBJ1-3, with D hard to call. The V and J ends lost 3 bases and 4 bases respectively, with 10 bases between them. The germline V gene has CDR1 SGHTA and CDR2 FQGNSA. The CDR3 is 14 amino acids. The chain's CDR3 is CASSLPGKGNTIYF. Written as DNA, the CDR3 is TGTGCCAGCAGCTTGCCCGGGAAAGGAAACACCATATATTTT.

This clone was picked up one time. The J gene is TRBJ2-7, the V gene TRBV4-2; 8 bases are a match to TRBD2. Germline V gene sequence: CDR1 LGHNA, CDR2 YNFKEQ. The ends lost 0 bases at V and 2 bases at J; junction bases unmatched: 6. This CDR3 spans 16 amino acids. Here the CDR3 reads CASSQDRLAGAYEQYF. The CDR3 nucleotides are TGTGCCAGCAGCCAAGATCGGCTAGCGGGTGCCTACGAGCAGTACTTC.

The chain carries TRBV19 and TRBJ2-1, with 9 positions matching TRBD2. The CDR3 extends over 14 amino acids. Germline V gives CDR1 LNHDA, CDR2 SQIVND (reference sequence). After removal of 4 bases from V and 9 bases from J, the junction contained 7 bases not matched to a gene. CDR3 nucleotides: TGTGCCAGTAGTAGAGGCGGGGGGGTGAGTGAGCAGTTCTTC. Translating gives CASSRGGGVSEQFF.

The genes are TRBV5-5 and TRBJ2-3, with 9 bases matching TRBD1. CDR1 is SGHKS, CDR2 YYEKEE, per germline (reference sequence). The CDR3 is 13 residues long. Unmatched junction bases numbered 2, after V lost 2 bases and J lost 7 bases. The DNA of the CDR3 is TGTGCCAGCAGCTTCGGACAGGGGAATACGCAGTATTTT. The encoded protein is CASSFGQGNTQYF.

The chain carries TRBV5-6 and TRBJ2-7; 7 nucleotides match TRBD1. V gave up 4 bases and J gave up 3 bases; unmatched junction bases: 10. The CDR3 runs to 15 residues. Germline assignment: CDR1 SGHDT and CDR2 YYEEEE. The CDR3 nucleotides read TGTGCCAGCAGCCTTACAGGGGTGGGAGACTACGAGCAGTACTTC. This encodes CASSLTGVGDYEQYF. The full variable domain, with the rest looked up from reference TRBV5-6 and TRBJ2-7, is DAGVTQSPTHLIKTRGQQVTLRCSPKSGHDTVSWYQQALGQGPQFIFQYYEEEERQRGNFPDRFSGHQFPNYSSELNVNALLLGDSALYLCASSLTGVGDYEQYFGPGTRLTVT.

J is TRBJ1-6 and V is TRBV7-8; D remains unclear. The CDR3 contains 15 residues. CDR1 and CDR2 (germline): SGHVS, FQNEAQ. V was trimmed by 5 bases and J by 4 bases, leaving 12 bases between them. This chain's CDR3 is CASSQRTGYNSPLHF. DNA for the CDR3: TGTGCCAGCAGCCAGAGGACGGGATATAATTCACCCCTCCACTTT. Based on the CDR3 plus reference TRBV7-8 and TRBJ1-6, the full variable domain is GAGVSQSPRYKVAKRGQDVALRCDPISGHVSLFWYQQALGQGPEFLTYFQNEAQLDKSGLPSDRFFAERPEGSVSTLKIQRTQQEDSAVYLCASSQRTGYNSPLHFGNGTRLTVT.

The rearrangement uses TRBV4-1 and TRBJ1-6; maybe TRBD1 (5 bases). The germline V gene encodes CDR1 MGHRA and CDR2 YSYEKL. The CDR3 length is 14 residues. The V end was cut by 1 base, the J end by 9 bases, with 10 bases between. The CDR3 protein is CASSQGLQGSPLHF. The CDR3 DNA reads as TGCGCCAGCAGCCAAGGGTTGCAGGGTTCACCCCTCCACTTT.

V gene TRBV5-1 combines with J gene TRBJ1-4; tentative D call: TRBD1 (5 bases). The V and J ends lost 3 bases and 1 base respectively, with 16 bases between them. Germline V CDR1 and CDR2: SGHRS, YFSETQ. CDR3 length: 17 amino acids. The CDR3 DNA reads TGCGCCAGCAGCTCTCGTCCGGGGGTTGAAACTAATGAAAAACTGTTTTTT. Translation: CASSSRPGVETNEKLFF.

The chain joins TRBV4-1 to TRBJ2-5; D possibly corresponds to TRBD2 (7 bases). CDR1 and CDR2 from the germline V gene are MGHRA and YSYEKL. With 4 bases removed from V and 5 bases from J, the gap between germline ends came to 17 bases. The CDR3 sequence is 15 residues long. This CDR3 is CASSPQGGGGETQYF. DNA for the CDR3: TGCGCCAGCAGCCCCCAAGGAGGCGGGGGCGAGACCCAGTACTTC.

The chain joins TRBV2 to TRBJ2-1, with 11 bases aligning to TRBD2. This CDR3 region has 14 residues. Trimming took 6 bases from V and 7 from J; bases not matched to a gene: 5. Germline V gene sequence: CDR1 SNHLY, CDR2 FYNNEI. CDR3 loop: CASRQTSGVNEQFF. CDR3 DNA: TGTGCCAGCAGGCAGACTAGCGGGGTTAATGAGCAGTTCTTC. Full variable domain (missing parts from reference TRBV2 and TRBJ2-1): EPEVTQTPSHQVTQMGQEVILRCVPISNHLYFYWYRQILGQKVEFLVSFYNNEISEKSEIFDDQFSVERPDGSNFTLKIRSTKLEDSAMYFCASRQTSGVNEQFFGPGTRLTVL.

V usage is TRBV10-2 and J usage is TRBJ1-2; D might be TRBD1 (5 bases). Germline-derived CDR1 and CDR2 are WSHSY and SAAADI. V lost 1 base to trimming and J lost 7 bases, with 16 bases between them. The CDR3 loop spans 15 amino acids. CDR3 amino acids: CASSEFIPGLGGYTF. In nucleotides, the CDR3 is TGCGCCAGCAGTGAGTTCATTCCAGGGTTGGGTGGCTACACCTTC.

This clone was observed a single time. The chain recombines TRBV7-9 with TRBJ1-4; 9 bases match TRBD1. Per germline, CDR1 SEHNR and CDR2 FQNEAQ (reference sequence). V lost 3 bases, J lost 8 bases, and 7 bases stayed unmatched. This CDR3 spans 15 amino acids. This CDR3 is CASSFSDRGREKLFF. CDR3 DNA sequence: TGTGCCAGCAGCTTTTCGGACAGGGGCAGAGAAAAACTGTTTTTT.

This clone was found once. The V and J genes are TRBV6-5 and TRBJ2-7, with a weak D call TRBD1 (5 bases). The CDR3 spans 14 residues. Trimming took off 6 bases at V and 7 bases at J, with 19 bases between the two ends. The V gene's germline CDR1 is MNHEY and CDR2 SVGAGI. CDR3 sequence: CASSRTNPLGEQYF. The CDR3, as DNA: TGTGCCAGCAGCCGGACAAACCCCCTAGGGGAGCAGTACTTC.

This clone was picked up a small number of times. The J gene is TRBJ2-2, the V gene TRBV11-3; D possibly corresponds to TRBD1 (5 bases). The CDR3 is 14 residues long. V lost 6 bases to trimming and J lost 1 base, with 9 bases between them. Germline CDR1 SGHNT, CDR2 YENEEA. In DNA, the CDR3 is TGTGCCAGCAGTCGGACACTGAACACCGGGGAGCTGTTTTTT. Encoded protein: CASSRTLNTGELFF.

In this sample, this clone turned up a few times. The chain links TRBV21-1 to TRBJ2-3; TRBD1 is taken as the D call from the table, unchecked against the DNA. TRBV21-1 is marked as a pseudogene. The CDR3 runs to 16 residues. CDR3 DNA: TGTGCCAGCAGCAAAGTTACAGGGCTATTCACAGATACGCAGTATTTT. Residues: CASSKVTGLFTDTQYF.

The chain carries TRBV2 and TRBJ1-5; no clear D gene. The CDR3 has 11 residues. Trimming took 8 bases from V and 4 from J, leaving 6 bases between them. CDR1 and CDR2 from the germline V gene are SNHLY and FYNNEI. This chain's CDR3 is CASGVNQPQHF. DNA for the CDR3: TGTGCCAGCGGAGTTAATCAGCCCCAGCATTTT.

The J gene is TRBJ2-1, the V gene TRBV29-1; D possibly corresponds to TRBD2 (6 bases). V dropped 4 bases and J dropped 8 bases, with 15 bases sitting between them. Germline CDR1 reads SQVTM; CDR2 reads ANQGSEA. This CDR3 is 13 amino acids long. CDR3 DNA: TGCAGCGTTGTAGGGCAGGGAGGAGATGAGCAGTTCTTC. Amino acids: CSVVGQGGDEQFF.

This sequence joins TRBV4-1 and TRBJ2-7; possible D gene TRBD2, 5 bases. The CDR3 length is 17 residues. With 3 bases removed from V and 0 bases from J, the gap between germline ends came to 18 bases. Germline-derived CDR1 and CDR2 are MGHRA and YSYEKL. The CDR3 sequence is CASSQGRERVSSYEQYF. DNA for the CDR3: TGCGCCAGCAGCCAGGGGAGAGAAAGGGTGAGCTCCTACGAGCAGTACTTC.

The chain combines TRBV7-9 with TRBJ2-2; 7 bases are shared with TRBD1. Losses at the gene ends were 5 bases for V and 7 bases for J; bases not matched to a gene: 10. The CDR3 has 15 residues. Germline V gives CDR1 SEHNR, CDR2 FQNEAQ (reference sequence). The CDR3 spells CASSTDRDLVGELFF. Here the CDR3 DNA reads TGTGCCAGCAGCACCGACAGGGATCTCGTCGGGGAGCTGTTTTTT. Full variable domain (missing parts from reference TRBV7-9 and TRBJ2-2): DTGVSQNPRHKITKRGQNVTFRCDPISEHNRLYWYRQTLGQGPEFLTYFQNEAQLEKSRLLSDRFSAERPKGSFSTLEIQRTEQGDSAMYLCASSTDRDLVGELFFGEGSRLTVL.

J is TRBJ1-2 and V is TRBV5-1, with 8 nucleotides matching TRBD1. CDR3 length: 14 amino acids. Trimming cost V 3 bases and J 6 bases; bases outside gene matches: 7. Germline V gene sequence: CDR1 SGHRS, CDR2 YFSETQ. CDR3 bases: TGCGCCAGCAGCTGGAACAGGGGGACGGATGGCTACACCTTC. As protein: CASSWNRGTDGYTF.

The rearrangement uses TRBV4-1 and TRBJ2-1; TRBD1 agrees at 7 bases. Germline CDR1 and CDR2: MGHRA and YSYEKL. CDR3 length: 15 amino acids. Trimming cost V 0 bases and J 5 bases; bases outside gene matches: 4. The DNA of the CDR3 is TGCGCCAGCAGCCAAGAGGGACAGAAGGACAATGAGCAGTTCTTC. Its protein is CASSQEGQKDNEQFF.

The chain combines TRBV11-3 with TRBJ2-7; the D gene is possibly TRBD1 (6 bases). V lost 1 base and J lost 6, with 10 bases in between. Germline assignment: CDR1 SGHNT and CDR2 YENEEA. The CDR3 sequence is 13 residues long. In DNA, the CDR3 is TGTGCCAGCAGCTTAGCGCCAGGGGCCGAGCAGTACTTC. Translated, it gives CASSLAPGAEQYF.

This chain connects TRBV19 to TRBJ2-2, with 8 bases fitting TRBD1. Germline lookup yields CDR1 LNHDA and CDR2 SQIVND (reference sequence). V gave up 3 bases and J gave up 8 bases; unmatched junction bases: 8. The CDR3 is made up of 15 amino acids. CDR3: CASSILAGGEGELFF. The CDR3 bases are TGTGCCAGTAGTATTTTGGCAGGGGGCGAGGGGGAGCTGTTTTTT.